This TCR beta chain was documented in a study of read filtering for tumor transcriptome and immune sequencing. The germline V gene encodes CDR1 PRHDT and CDR2 FYEKMQ (reference sequence). The CDR3 sequence is 14 residues long. Regarding this clonotype: This sequence may be a read error, since a much larger clone differs from it by one base.

This library used 300 to 500 ng RNA and molecular barcoded adaptors spanning alpha/delta and beta/gamma chains. In TCRdb, the reads were re-called with MiXCR into one record per CDR3 protein. The repertoire holds 130,000 or so distinct CDR3 sequences, with less than 15% as singletons. Sequences were obtained from a population of CD138-negative cells sorted from bone marrow. This rearrangement joins TRBV13 to TRBJ1-1; 7 positions match TRBD1. The source is a donor aged 40 or older with multiple myeloma. The DNA of the CDR3 is TGTGCCAGCAGCCCCCGACAGGGATACACTGAAGTTTTCTTT. Its translation: CASSPRQGYTEVFF.